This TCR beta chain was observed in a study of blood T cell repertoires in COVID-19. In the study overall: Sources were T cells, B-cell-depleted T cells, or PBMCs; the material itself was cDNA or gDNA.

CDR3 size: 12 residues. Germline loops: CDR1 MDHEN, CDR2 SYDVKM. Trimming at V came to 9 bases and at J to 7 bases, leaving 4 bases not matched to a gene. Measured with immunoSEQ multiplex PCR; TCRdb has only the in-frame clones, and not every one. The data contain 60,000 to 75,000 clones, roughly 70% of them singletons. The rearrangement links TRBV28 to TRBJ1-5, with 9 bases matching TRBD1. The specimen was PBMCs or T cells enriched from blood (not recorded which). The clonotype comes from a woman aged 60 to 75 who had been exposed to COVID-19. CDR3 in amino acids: CASNTGGQPQHF. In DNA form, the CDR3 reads TGTGCCAGTAATACAGGGGGCCAGCCCCAGCATTTT.